The 2 T cell receptor beta chains below come from one sample, sequenced in a study of OX40 agonist ivuxolimab in advanced cancers. Profiling relied on immunoSEQ multiplex PCR, and the TCRdb table lists in-frame clones only, not all of them. The sample lists about 25,000 clones; roughly three quarters were seen once. The source material was CD4+ or CD8+ T cells sorted from blood, sampled in a trial of the OX40 agonist ivuxolimab. The source of these receptors is an adult with an advanced solid tumor such as melanoma, head and neck, liver or kidney cancer.

This chain uses TRBV15 with TRBJ2-5; tentatively, D is TRBD1 or TRBD2 (6 bases each). The CDR3 covers 15 residues. V lost 0 bases to trimming and J lost 5 bases, with 13 bases between them. Germline values: CDR1 LNHNV, CDR2 YYDKDF (reference sequence). The CDR3 loop is CATSRDLGAGETQYF. The DNA for the CDR3 is TGTGCCACCAGCAGAGATCTGGGGGCGGGGGAGACCCAGTACTTC.

V gene TRBV19 combines with J gene TRBJ1-5; weak D call: TRBD1 (5 bases). Germline assignment: CDR1 LNHDA and CDR2 SQIVND (reference sequence). This CDR3 spans 17 amino acids. The V and J ends lost 7 bases and 6 bases respectively, with 25 bases between them. As DNA, the CDR3 is TGTGCCAGTACCCCCCGGGACTCCCGAACTCTGTCTCAGCCCCAGCATTTT. Amino acids: CASTPRDSRTLSQPQHF. Variable domain in full (rest from reference TRBV19 and TRBJ1-5): DGGITQSPKYLFRKEGQNVTLSCEQNLNHDAMYWYRQDPGQGLRLIYYSQIVNDFQKGDIAEGYSVSREKKESFPLTVTSAQKNPTAFYLCASTPRDSRTLSQPQHFGDGTRLSIL.